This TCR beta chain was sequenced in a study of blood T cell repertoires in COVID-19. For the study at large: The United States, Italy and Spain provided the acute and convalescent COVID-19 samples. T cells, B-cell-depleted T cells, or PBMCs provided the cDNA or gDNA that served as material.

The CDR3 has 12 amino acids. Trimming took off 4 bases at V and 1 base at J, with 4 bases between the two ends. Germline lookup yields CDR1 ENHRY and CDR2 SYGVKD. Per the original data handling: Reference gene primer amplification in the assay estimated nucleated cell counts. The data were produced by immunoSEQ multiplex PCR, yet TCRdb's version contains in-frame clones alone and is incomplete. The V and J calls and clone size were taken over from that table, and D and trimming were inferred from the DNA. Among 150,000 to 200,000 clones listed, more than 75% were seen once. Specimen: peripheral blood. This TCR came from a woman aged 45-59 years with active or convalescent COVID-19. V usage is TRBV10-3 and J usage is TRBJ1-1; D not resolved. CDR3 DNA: TGTGCCATCAGTGCACAGAACACTGAAGCTTTCTTT. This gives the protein CAISAQNTEAFF.